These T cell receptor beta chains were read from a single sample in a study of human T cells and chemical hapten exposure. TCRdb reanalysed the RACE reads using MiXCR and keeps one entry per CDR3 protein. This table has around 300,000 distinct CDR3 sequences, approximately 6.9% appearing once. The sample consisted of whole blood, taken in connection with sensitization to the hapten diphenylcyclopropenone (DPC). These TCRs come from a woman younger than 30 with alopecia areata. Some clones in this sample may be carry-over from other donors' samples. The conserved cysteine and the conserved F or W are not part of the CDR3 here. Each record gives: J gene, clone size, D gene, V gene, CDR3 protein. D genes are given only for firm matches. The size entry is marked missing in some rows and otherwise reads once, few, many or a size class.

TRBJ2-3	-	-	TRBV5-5	ASSSASGSLTDTQY
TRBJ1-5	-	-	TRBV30	AWRVNQPQH
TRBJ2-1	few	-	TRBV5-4	ASSSPVWDTQGNEQF
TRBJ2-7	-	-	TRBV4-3	ASSQELVGQSYEQY
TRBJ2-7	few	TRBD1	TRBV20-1	SARYRDRIYEQY
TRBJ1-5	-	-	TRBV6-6	AGGQPQH
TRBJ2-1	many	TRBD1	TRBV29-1	SGNRGDEQF
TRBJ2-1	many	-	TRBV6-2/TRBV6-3	ASRPTLLDEQF
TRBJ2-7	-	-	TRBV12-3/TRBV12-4	ASSFILAYEQY
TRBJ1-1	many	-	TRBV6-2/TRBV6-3	ASSPRTGSSRGGTEAF
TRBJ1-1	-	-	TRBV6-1	ASTLGGGGAEAF
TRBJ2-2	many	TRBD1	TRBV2	ASSEAPGQGAGELF
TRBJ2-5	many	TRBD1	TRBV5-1	ASSRMTGGAVETQY
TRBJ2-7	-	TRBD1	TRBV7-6	ASSLAAGGTGKLRSSYEQY
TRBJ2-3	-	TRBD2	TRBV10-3	AISIAGGLSTDTQY
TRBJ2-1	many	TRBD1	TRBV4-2	ASSQASGQRYNEQF
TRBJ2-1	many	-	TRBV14	ASSQDEENEQF
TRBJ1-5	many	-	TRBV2	ATHRDSNQPQH
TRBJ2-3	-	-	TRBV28	ASRAVRGRDTQY
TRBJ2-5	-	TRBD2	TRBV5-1	ASSYAPGGDETQY
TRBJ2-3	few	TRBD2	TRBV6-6	ASTPSGAERDSTDTQY
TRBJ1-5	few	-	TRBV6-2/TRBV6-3	ASSYGEPQH
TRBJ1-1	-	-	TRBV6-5	ASSYSTTYTEAF
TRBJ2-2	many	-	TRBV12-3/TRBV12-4	ASRTDNTGELF
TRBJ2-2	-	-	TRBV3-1	ASSQGTAANTGELF
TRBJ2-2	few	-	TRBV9	ASSVAGLMRNTGELF
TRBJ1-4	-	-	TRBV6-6	ASRYRSKDEKLF
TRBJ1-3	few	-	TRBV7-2	ASSRQTGNTIY
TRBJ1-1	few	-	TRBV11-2	ASSLDLADIRGAF
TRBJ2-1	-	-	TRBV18	ASSPPRNEQF
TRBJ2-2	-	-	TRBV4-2	ASSHGGPNTGELF
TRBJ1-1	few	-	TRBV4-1	ASSQDSQGVTAF
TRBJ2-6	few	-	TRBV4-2	ASSQAQGGASGANVLT
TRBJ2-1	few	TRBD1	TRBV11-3	ASSLDLYGTGRNEQF
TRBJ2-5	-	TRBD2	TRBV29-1	SVSLAGGQETQY
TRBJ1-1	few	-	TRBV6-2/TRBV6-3	ASRHPMNTEAF
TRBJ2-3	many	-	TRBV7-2	ASSLRGAVSTDTQY
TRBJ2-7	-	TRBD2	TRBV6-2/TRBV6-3	ASRPIAGTSGGSGY
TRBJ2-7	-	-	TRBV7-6	ASSEAGTARWAGEQY
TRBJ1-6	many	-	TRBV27	ASSSIKGTRVNSPLH